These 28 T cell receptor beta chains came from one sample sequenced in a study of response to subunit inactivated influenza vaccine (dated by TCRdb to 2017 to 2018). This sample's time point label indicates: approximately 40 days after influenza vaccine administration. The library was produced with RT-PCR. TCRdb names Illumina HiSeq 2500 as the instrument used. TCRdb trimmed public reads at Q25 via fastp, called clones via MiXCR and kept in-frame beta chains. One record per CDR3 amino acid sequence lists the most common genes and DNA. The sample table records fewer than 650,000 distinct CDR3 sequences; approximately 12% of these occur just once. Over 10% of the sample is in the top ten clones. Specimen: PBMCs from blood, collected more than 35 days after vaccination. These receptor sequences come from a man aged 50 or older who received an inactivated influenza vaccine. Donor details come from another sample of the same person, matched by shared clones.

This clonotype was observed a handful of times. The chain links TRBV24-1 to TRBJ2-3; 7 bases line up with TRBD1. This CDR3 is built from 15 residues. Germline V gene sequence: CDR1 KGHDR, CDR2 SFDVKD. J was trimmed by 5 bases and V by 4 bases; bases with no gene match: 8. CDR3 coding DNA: TGTGCCACCAGTGAGGAGACAGGGCGTGTAGATACGCAGTATTTT. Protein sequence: CATSEETGRVDTQYF.

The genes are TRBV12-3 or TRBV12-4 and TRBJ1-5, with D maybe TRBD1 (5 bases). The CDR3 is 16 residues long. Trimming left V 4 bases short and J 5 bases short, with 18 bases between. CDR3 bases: TGTGCCAGCAGTTCACGCCGGGACGCCAGGGATCAGCCCCAGCATTTT. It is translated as CASSSRRDARDQPQHF.

CDR3 coding DNA: TGTGCCAGCAGCTTATATTCGTACACTGAAGCTTTCTTT. Protein product: CASSLYSYTEAFF. V gene TRBV7-8 combines with J gene TRBJ1-1; D not certain. CDR1 and CDR2 (germline): SGHVS, FQNEAQ. CDR3 length equals 13 residues. V lost 2 bases to trimming and J lost 3 bases, with 7 bases between them.

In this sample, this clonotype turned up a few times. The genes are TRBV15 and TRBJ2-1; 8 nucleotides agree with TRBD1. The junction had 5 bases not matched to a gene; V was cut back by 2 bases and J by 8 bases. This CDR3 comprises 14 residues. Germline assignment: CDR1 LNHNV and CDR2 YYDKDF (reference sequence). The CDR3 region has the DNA TGTGCCACCAGCAGACAAACAGGGGGAGATGAGCAGTTCTTC. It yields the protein CATSRQTGGDEQFF.

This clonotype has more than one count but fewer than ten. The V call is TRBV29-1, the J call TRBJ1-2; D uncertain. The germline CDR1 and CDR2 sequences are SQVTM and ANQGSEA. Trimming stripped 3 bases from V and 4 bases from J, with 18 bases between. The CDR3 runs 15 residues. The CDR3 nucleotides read TGCAGCGTTGAGGACCCCCGGACCGACGTCTATGGCTACACCTTC. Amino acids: CSVEDPRTDVYGYTF.

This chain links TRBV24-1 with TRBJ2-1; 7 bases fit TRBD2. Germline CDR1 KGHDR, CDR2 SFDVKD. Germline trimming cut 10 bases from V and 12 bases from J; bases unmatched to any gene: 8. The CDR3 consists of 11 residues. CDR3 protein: CATGRGGAQFF. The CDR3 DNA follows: TGTGCCACGGGCCGGGGAGGGGCGCAGTTCTTC.

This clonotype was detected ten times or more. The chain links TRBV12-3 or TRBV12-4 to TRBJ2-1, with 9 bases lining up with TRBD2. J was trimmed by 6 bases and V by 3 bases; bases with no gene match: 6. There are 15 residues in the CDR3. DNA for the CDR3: TGTGCCAGCAGTTTGGGAGGACTAGCGTTCAATGAGCAGTTCTTC. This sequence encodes CASSLGGLAFNEQFF.

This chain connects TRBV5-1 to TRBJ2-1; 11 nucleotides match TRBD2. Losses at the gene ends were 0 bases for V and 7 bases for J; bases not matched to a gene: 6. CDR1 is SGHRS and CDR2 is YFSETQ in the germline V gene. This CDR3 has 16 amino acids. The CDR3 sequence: CASSLDSSGRFNEQFF. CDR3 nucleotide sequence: TGCGCCAGCAGCTTGGATTCTAGCGGGAGGTTTAATGAGCAGTTCTTC.

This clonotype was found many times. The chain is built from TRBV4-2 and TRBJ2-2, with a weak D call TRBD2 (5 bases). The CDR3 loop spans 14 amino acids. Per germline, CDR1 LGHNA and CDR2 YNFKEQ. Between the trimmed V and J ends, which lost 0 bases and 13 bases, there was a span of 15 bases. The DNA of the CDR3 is TGTGCCAGCAGCCAAGATCGGGGTCCGGTAGGGCTGTTTTTT. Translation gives CASSQDRGPVGLFF.

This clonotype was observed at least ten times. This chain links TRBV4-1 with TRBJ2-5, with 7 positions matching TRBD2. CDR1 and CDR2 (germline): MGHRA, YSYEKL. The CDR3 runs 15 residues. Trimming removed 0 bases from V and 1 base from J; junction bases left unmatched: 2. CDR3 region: CASSQDTGGQETQYF. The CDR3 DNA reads TGCGCCAGCAGCCAAGATACGGGGGGCCAAGAGACCCAGTACTTC.

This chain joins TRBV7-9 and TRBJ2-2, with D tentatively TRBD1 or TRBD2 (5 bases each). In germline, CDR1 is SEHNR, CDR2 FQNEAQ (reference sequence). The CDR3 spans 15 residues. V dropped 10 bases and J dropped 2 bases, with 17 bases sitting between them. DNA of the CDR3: TGTGCCACCAGGGCCGGGGCGAAAAACACCGGGGAGCTGTTTTTT. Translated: CATRAGAKNTGELFF. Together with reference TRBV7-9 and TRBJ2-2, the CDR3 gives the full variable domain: DTGVSQNPRHKITKRGQNVTFRCDPISEHNRLYWYRQTLGQGPEFLTYFQNEAQLEKSRLLSDRFSAERPKGSFSTLEIQRTEQGDSAMYLCATRAGAKNTGELFFGEGSRLTVL.

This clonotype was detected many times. CDR3: CAISEGGSVRRFF. Written as DNA, the CDR3 is TGTGCCATCAGTGAGGGAGGTAGCGTTCGTCGGTTCTTC. The chain combines TRBV10-3 with TRBJ2-1; D perhaps matches TRBD2 (5 bases). Germline CDR1 is ENHRY and CDR2 is SYGVKD. The CDR3 covers 13 residues. Trimming removed 2 bases at V and 15 bases at J, with 17 bases between.

CDR3: CASSQLLSSGYTF. In DNA, the CDR3 is TGTGCCAGCAGCCAACTCTTGAGCTCCGGCTACACCTTC. The chain recombines TRBV3-1 with TRBJ1-2; D uncertain. V lost 2 bases and J 8 bases, leaving 12 bases between the germline ends. Germline V CDR1 and CDR2: LGHDT, YNNKEL (reference sequence). This CDR3 region has 13 residues.

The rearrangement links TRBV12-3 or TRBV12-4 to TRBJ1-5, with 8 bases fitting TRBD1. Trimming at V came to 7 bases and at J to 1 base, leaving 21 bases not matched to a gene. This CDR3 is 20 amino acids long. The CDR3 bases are TGTGCCAGCATTGATACTCAGGGGGCGGATAATAACGCGAGCAATCAGCCCCAGCATTTT. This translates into CASIDTQGADNNASNQPQHF.

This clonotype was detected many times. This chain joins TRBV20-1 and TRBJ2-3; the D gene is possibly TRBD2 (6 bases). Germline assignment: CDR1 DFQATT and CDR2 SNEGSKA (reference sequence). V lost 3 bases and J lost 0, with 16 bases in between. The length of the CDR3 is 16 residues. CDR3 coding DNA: TGCAGTGCTAGGGGGACTCCTACCCCTAGCACAGATACGCAGTATTTT. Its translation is CSARGTPTPSTDTQYF.

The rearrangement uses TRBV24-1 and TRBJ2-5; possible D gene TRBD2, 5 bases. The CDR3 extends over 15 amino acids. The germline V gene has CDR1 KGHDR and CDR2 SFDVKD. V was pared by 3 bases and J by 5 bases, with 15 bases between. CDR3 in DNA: TGTGCCACCAGTGATGGCGAGAGGGCCGACGAGACCCAGTACTTC. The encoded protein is CATSDGERADETQYF.

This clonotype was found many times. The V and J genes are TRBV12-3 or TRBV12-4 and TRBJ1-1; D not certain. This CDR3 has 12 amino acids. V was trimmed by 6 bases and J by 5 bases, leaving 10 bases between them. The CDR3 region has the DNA TGTGCCAGCAGCCGGACGGAGACTGAAGCTTTCTTT. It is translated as CASSRTETEAFF.

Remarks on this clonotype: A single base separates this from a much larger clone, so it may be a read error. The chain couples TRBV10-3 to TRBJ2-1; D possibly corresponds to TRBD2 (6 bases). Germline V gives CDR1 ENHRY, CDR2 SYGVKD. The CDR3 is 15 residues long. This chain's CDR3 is CDISDPRLGYNEQFF. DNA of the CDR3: TGTGACATCAGTGACCCCCGACTAGGGTACAATGAGCAGTTCTTC.

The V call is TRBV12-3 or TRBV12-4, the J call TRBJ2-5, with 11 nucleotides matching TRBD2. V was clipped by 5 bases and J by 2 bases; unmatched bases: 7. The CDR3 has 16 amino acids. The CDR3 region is CASSTLAGGWQETQYF. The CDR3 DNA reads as TGTGCCAGCAGTACTCTAGCGGGAGGTTGGCAAGAGACCCAGTACTTC.

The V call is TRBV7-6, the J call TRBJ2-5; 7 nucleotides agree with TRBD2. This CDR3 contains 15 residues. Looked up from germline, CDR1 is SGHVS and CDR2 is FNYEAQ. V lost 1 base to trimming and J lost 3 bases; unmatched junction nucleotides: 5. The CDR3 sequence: CASSLGGLAEETQYF. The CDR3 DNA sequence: TGTGCCAGCAGCTTAGGAGGTCTAGCGGAAGAGACCCAGTACTTC.

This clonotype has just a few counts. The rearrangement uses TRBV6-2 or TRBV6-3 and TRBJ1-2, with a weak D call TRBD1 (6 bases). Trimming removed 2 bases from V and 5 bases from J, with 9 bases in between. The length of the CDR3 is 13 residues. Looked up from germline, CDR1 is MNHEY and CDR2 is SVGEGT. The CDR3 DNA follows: TGTGCCAGCAGTTACCCCGGACAGTATGGCTACACCTTC. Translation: CASSYPGQYGYTF.

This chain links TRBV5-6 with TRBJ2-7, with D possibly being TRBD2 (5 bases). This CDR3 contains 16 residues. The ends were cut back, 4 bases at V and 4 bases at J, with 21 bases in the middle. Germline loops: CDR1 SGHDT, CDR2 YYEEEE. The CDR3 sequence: CASSTTWTGFGYEQYF. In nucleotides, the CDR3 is TGTGCCAGCAGCACCACCTGGACGGGGTTCGGATACGAGCAGTACTTC.

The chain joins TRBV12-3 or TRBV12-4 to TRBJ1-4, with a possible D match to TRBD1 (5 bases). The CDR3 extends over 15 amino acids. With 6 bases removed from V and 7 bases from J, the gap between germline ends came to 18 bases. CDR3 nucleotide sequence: TGTGCCAGCAGGTACTCGGGGGTAGGTGGTGAAAAACTGTTTTTT. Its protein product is CASRYSGVGGEKLFF.

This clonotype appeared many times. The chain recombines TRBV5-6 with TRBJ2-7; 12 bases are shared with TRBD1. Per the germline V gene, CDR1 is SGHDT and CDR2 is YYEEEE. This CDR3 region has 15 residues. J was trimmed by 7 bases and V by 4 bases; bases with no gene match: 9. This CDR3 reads CASSVPGQGAGEQYF. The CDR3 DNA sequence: TGTGCCAGCAGCGTACCGGGACAGGGGGCTGGGGAGCAGTACTTC.

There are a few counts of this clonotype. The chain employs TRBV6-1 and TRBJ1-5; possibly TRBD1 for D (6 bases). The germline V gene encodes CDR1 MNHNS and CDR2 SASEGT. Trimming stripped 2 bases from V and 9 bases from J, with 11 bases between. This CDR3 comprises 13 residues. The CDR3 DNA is TGTGCCAGCAGTGAACACAGGGATATGCCCCAGCATTTT. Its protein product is CASSEHRDMPQHF.

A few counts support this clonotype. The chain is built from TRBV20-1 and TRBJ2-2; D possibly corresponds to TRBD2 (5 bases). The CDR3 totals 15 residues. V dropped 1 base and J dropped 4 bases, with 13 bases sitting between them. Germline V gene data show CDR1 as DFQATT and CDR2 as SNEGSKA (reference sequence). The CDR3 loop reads CSARVGARATGELFF. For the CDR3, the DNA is TGCAGTGCTAGAGTGGGTGCGCGGGCCACCGGGGAGCTGTTTTTT.

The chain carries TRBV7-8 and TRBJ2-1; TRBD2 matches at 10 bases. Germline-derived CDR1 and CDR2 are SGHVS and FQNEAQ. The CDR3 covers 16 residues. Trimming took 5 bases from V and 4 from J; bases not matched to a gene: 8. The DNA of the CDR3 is TGTGCCAGCAGCACCCGACTAGCGGGTGTTTACAATGAGCAGTTCTTC. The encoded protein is CASSTRLAGVYNEQFF.

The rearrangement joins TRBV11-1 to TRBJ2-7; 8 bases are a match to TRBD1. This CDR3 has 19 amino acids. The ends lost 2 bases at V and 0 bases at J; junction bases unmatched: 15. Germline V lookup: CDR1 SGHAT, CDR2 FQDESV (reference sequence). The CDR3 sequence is CASSLKGDRLTRSSYEQYF. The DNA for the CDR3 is TGTGCCAGCAGCTTAAAAGGGGACAGGCTTACGAGGAGCTCCTACGAGCAGTACTTC.